The 29 T cell receptor beta chains below all came from one sample that was sequenced in a study of blood T cell repertoires in COVID-19 (dated by TCRdb to 2020 to 2022). Library prep was done by the immunoSEQ multiplex PCR assay. TCRdb re-hosts the immuneACCESS table, in-frame sequences only. Its copies lack some clones; in the studies checked, an unresolved V gene accounts for under half of them, and the cause for the rest is not known. The sample table contains approximately 200,000 clones; only one count was recorded for approximately 86% of them. Around 4% of the sample is taken by the ten largest. Sequenced: PBMCs or T cells enriched from blood (not recorded which). The receptors were gathered from a woman aged 25-40 years who had been exposed to COVID-19.

The chain couples TRBV18 to TRBJ1-4; D not certain. Deletions cut 0 bases from V and 8 bases from J, with 4 bases between. This CDR3 comprises 12 residues. Germline-derived CDR1 and CDR2 are KGHSH and LQKENI. The CDR3 spells CASSPPQEKLFF. DNA of the CDR3: TGTGCCAGCTCACCACCGCAGGAAAAACTGTTTTTT.

This clone appeared once. This chain connects TRBV6-1 to TRBJ1-4; 8 bases are shared with TRBD1. The CDR3 length is 18 residues. V dropped 0 bases and J dropped 7; count of bases not matched to a gene: 13. The germline V gene encodes CDR1 MNHNS and CDR2 SASEGT. CDR3 nucleotide sequence: TGTGCCAGCAGTGAAGCTCCCGGACAGGGCCCAAGGGGTGAAAAACTGTTTTTT. Encoded protein: CASSEAPGQGPRGEKLFF.

This chain links TRBV29-1 with TRBJ1-1, with unresolved D. The CDR3 runs to 14 residues. CDR1 is SQVTM, CDR2 ANQGSEA, per germline. Trimming cost V 0 bases and J 5 bases, with 13 bases left between them. The CDR3: CSVEDRGVGTEAFF. CDR3 DNA: TGCAGCGTTGAAGATCGGGGAGTTGGTACTGAAGCTTTCTTT. Full variable domain (rest looked up from reference TRBV29-1 and TRBJ1-1): SAVISQKPSRDICQRGTSLTIQCQVDSQVTMMFWYRQQPGQSLTLIATANQGSEATYESGFVIDKFPISRPNLTFSTLTVSNMSPEDSSIYLCSVEDRGVGTEAFFGQGTRLTVV.

This sequence joins TRBV6-1 and TRBJ1-5; TRBD1 agrees at 9 bases. The CDR3 sequence is 17 residues long. V was clipped by 4 bases and J by 4 bases; unmatched bases: 11. CDR1 and CDR2 from the germline V gene are MNHNS and SASEGT. The CDR3 is CASSVPRQGVRNQPQHF. DNA of the CDR3: TGTGCCAGCAGTGTCCCTCGACAGGGGGTTCGTAATCAGCCCCAGCATTTT.

In this sample, this clone turned up once. The J gene is TRBJ2-7, the V gene TRBV28, with unresolved D. V shed 2 bases and J shed 3 bases, with 14 bases lying between them. The CDR3 is made up of 15 amino acids. Looked up from germline, CDR1 is MDHEN and CDR2 is SYDVKM. This chain's CDR3 is CASSLKSAGHYEQYF. The DNA for the CDR3 is TGTGCCAGCAGTTTAAAGTCCGCTGGCCACTACGAGCAGTACTTC. The full variable domain, with the rest looked up from reference TRBV28 and TRBJ2-7, is DVKVTQSSRYLVKRTGEKVFLECVQDMDHENMFWYRQDPGLGLRLIYFSYDVKMKEKGDIPEGYSVSREKKERFSLILESASTNQTSMYLCASSLKSAGHYEQYFGPGTRLTVT.

The chain carries TRBV24-1 and TRBJ2-7; D may be TRBD1 (6 bases). CDR1 and CDR2 (germline): KGHDR, SFDVKD. The V and J ends lost 7 bases and 2 bases respectively, with 14 bases between them. The length of the CDR3 is 14 residues. CDR3 nucleotide sequence: TGTGCCACCAGCCCAAGGGGGTCTACCTACGAGCAGTACTTC. Translation: CATSPRGSTYEQYF.

The chain carries TRBV5-1 and TRBJ2-7, with TRBD2 as a possible D gene (6 bases). The CDR3 runs 15 residues. V dropped 0 bases and J dropped 4 bases, with 14 bases sitting between them. Germline loops: CDR1 SGHRS, CDR2 YFSETQ. DNA for the CDR3: TGCGCCAGCAGCTTGGCGGGGTCAGGGAGGTACGAGCAGTACTTC. Amino acid sequence: CASSLAGSGRYEQYF.

The V gene is TRBV5-4, the J gene TRBJ2-3, with 10 bases identical to TRBD2. Unmatched junction bases numbered 8, after V lost 4 bases and J lost 0 bases. Germline-derived CDR1 and CDR2 are SGHNT and YYREEE (reference sequence). CDR3 length equals 17 residues. This CDR3 reads CASSLERGGSSTDTQYF. CDR3 nucleotides: TGTGCCAGCAGCCTGGAGCGGGGGGGATCTAGCACAGATACGCAGTATTTT.

This clone was detected only once. The chain carries TRBV3-1 (or the pseudogene TRBV3-2) and TRBJ2-3, with TRBD2 matching over 12 bases. J was trimmed by 4 bases and V by 4 bases; bases with no gene match: 3. This CDR3 spans 15 amino acids. From germline, CDR1 is LGHDT and CDR2 YNNKEL (reference sequence). Here the CDR3 DNA reads TGTGCCAGCAGCCGGACTAGCGGGGTCGCAGATACGCAGTATTTT. It codes for CASSRTSGVADTQYF.

The genes are TRBV30 and TRBJ1-2, with D unclear. The CDR3 totals 11 residues. V lost 4 bases to trimming and J lost 7 bases, with 10 bases between them. The germline V gene encodes CDR1 GTSNPN and CDR2 SVGIG (reference sequence). Here the CDR3 DNA reads TGTGCCTGGATGCGGGCGGGTGGCTACACCTTC. Translating it yields CAWMRAGGYTF.

The chain has TRBV24-1 and TRBJ1-1; tentatively, D is TRBD1 (5 bases). The CDR3 length is 14 residues. Trimming took 9 bases from V and 0 from J, leaving 13 bases between them. CDR1 and CDR2 from the germline V gene are KGHDR and SFDVKD. The CDR3 DNA sequence: TGTGCCACCTTGACAGCCAGAATGAACACTGAAGCTTTCTTT. Translated: CATLTARMNTEAFF.

V and J are TRBV30 and TRBJ1-1, with D hard to call. Trimming left V 5 bases short and J 3 bases short, with 10 bases between. Per germline, CDR1 GTSNPN and CDR2 SVGIG (reference sequence). The CDR3 sequence is 12 residues long. The CDR3 protein is CAWGRQHTEAFF. DNA of the CDR3: TGTGCCTGGGGCAGGCAGCACACTGAAGCTTTCTTT. The whole variable domain, filled in from reference TRBV30 and TRBJ1-1, reads SQTIHQWPATLVQPVGSPLSLECTVEGTSNPNLYWYRQAAGRGLQLLFYSVGIGQISSEVPQNLSASRPQDRQFILSSKKLLLSDSGFYLCAWGRQHTEAFFGQGTRLTVV.

This clone showed up just a few times. This chain joins TRBV2 and TRBJ1-4; TRBD1 is a possible D gene (6 bases). With 8 bases removed from V and 5 bases from J, the gap between germline ends came to 15 bases. The CDR3 has 14 residues. Germline V lookup: CDR1 SNHLY, CDR2 FYNNEI. The CDR3 nucleotides are TGTGCCAGCGATCGAGGACAGCCAAATGAAAAACTGTTTTTT. Translated, it gives CASDRGQPNEKLFF.

V is TRBV5-4 and J is TRBJ1-2, with a possible D match to TRBD1 (6 bases). V was trimmed by 0 bases and J by 6 bases, leaving 9 bases between them. Germline V CDR1 and CDR2: SGHNT, YYREEE (reference sequence). The CDR3 consists of 13 residues. CDR3 in DNA: TGTGCCAGCAGCTTGGCCAGGGGTGATGGCTACACCTTC. It is translated as CASSLARGDGYTF.

The V call is TRBV7-4, the J call TRBJ1-5; a possible D gene is TRBD1 (6 bases). V lost 11 bases to trimming and J lost 6 bases, with 17 bases between them. Per germline, CDR1 SGHVT and CDR2 SQSDAQ. The CDR3 is 13 amino acids. The CDR3 sequence: CAALAGARQPQHF. The CDR3 DNA sequence: TGTGCCGCCCTCGCGGGGGCGCGTCAGCCCCAGCATTTT.

In DNA, the CDR3 is TGCGCCAGCAGCTTTGATGGGGGGAGCGGGACTGAAGCTTTCTTT. It is translated as CASSFDGGSGTEAFF. The chain recombines TRBV5-1 with TRBJ1-1, with D possibly matching TRBD1 (5 bases). Germline values: CDR1 SGHRS, CDR2 YFSETQ. Trimming shortened V by 2 bases and J by 5 bases, and 16 bases separated the two germline ends. The CDR3 is 15 residues long.

The chain combines TRBV30 with TRBJ1-1; no definite D call. Trimming took 4 bases from V and 7 from J, leaving 7 bases between them. Germline V gene data show CDR1 as GTSNPN and CDR2 as SVGIG (reference sequence). This CDR3 is 10 amino acids long. In DNA form, the CDR3 reads TGTGCCTGGATGACGGGTGAAGCTTTCTTT. Translated: CAWMTGEAFF.

The V gene is TRBV15, the J gene TRBJ1-1; no reliable D call. Germline V gene data show CDR1 as LNHNV and CDR2 as YYDKDF (reference sequence). The CDR3 is 16 residues long. V lost 1 base to trimming and J lost 4 bases, with 16 bases between them. The CDR3 nucleotides read TGTGCCACCAGCAGAGCTACGAGGGCTCGGGGCACTGAAGCTTTCTTT. Its translation is CATSRATRARGTEAFF.

This chain joins TRBV19 and TRBJ2-3; D is possibly TRBD2 (5 bases). There are 17 residues in the CDR3. Trimming left V 3 bases short and J 1 base short, with 17 bases between. Germline values: CDR1 LNHDA, CDR2 SQIVND (reference sequence). The CDR3 protein is CASSMIPRQRRTDTQYF. CDR3 bases: TGTGCCAGTAGTATGATCCCCCGCCAGCGGCGCACAGATACGCAGTATTTT.

The rearrangement links TRBV30 to TRBJ1-5; no firm D call. In germline, CDR1 is GTSNPN, CDR2 SVGIG (reference sequence). V lost 0 bases to trimming and J lost 4 bases, with 13 bases between them. CDR3 length equals 15 residues. The CDR3: CAWSVRYGVNQPQHF. Here the CDR3 DNA reads TGTGCCTGGAGTGTACGATACGGTGTTAATCAGCCCCAGCATTTT.

This rearrangement joins TRBV11-1 to TRBJ2-1, with 11 bases matching TRBD1. The CDR3 loop spans 15 amino acids. In germline, CDR1 is SGHAT, CDR2 FQDESV (reference sequence). V was clipped by 4 bases and J by 7 bases; unmatched bases: 6. Written as DNA, the CDR3 is TGTGCCAGCAGCTCAGGACAGGGGGCAAGAAATGAGCAGTTCTTC. The encoded protein is CASSSGQGARNEQFF.

The chain employs TRBV5-1 and TRBJ2-1; perhaps TRBD2 as D (6 bases). The CDR3 is 19 amino acids. Trimming removed 4 bases at V and 0 bases at J, with 23 bases between. Germline assignment: CDR1 SGHRS and CDR2 YFSETQ. CDR3 loop: CASSPQSLAGIPSYNEQFF. The DNA of the CDR3 is TGCGCCAGCAGCCCCCAATCCCTCGCGGGAATCCCCTCCTACAATGAGCAGTTCTTC.

The rearrangement joins TRBV27 to TRBJ2-6, with a tentative D call TRBD2 (5 bases). The germline V gene encodes CDR1 MNHEY and CDR2 SMNVEV (reference sequence). This CDR3 comprises 15 residues. V shed 2 bases and J shed 2 bases, with 7 bases lying between them. CDR3 in amino acids: CASSLVGAGANVLTF. The DNA for the CDR3 is TGTGCCAGCAGTTTAGTGGGAGCTGGGGCCAACGTCCTGACTTTC.

The chain joins TRBV11-1 to TRBJ1-5; tentative D call: TRBD1 (5 bases). Trimming pared 4 bases from V and 4 bases from J, leaving 8 bases between. CDR1 and CDR2 from the germline V gene are SGHAT and FQDESV (reference sequence). There are 13 residues in the CDR3. CDR3 in amino acids: CASSYDRNQPQHF. In nucleotides, the CDR3 is TGTGCCAGCAGCTACGACAGAAATCAGCCCCAGCATTTT.

The chain links TRBV7-2 to TRBJ1-1; 11 bases match TRBD1. The ends lost 1 base at V and 5 bases at J; junction bases unmatched: 9. The germline V gene encodes CDR1 SGHTA and CDR2 FQGNSA. This CDR3 spans 17 amino acids. This chain's CDR3 is CASSLVGLGQGATEAFF. The CDR3 DNA reads as TGTGCCAGCAGCTTAGTAGGGTTAGGACAGGGGGCAACTGAAGCTTTCTTT.

The chain has TRBV18 and TRBJ2-5; 11 nucleotides agree with TRBD1. Germline-derived CDR1 and CDR2 are KGHSH and LQKENI. This CDR3 is built from 15 residues. The V gene end was trimmed by 5 bases and the J gene end by 4 bases; junction bases not matched to a gene: 6. For the CDR3, the DNA is TGTGCCAGCTCAGGACAGGGGGCGTCGGGAGAGACCCAGTACTTC. This sequence encodes CASSGQGASGETQYF.

CDR3 protein: CASSRRTGADTGELFF. The CDR3, as DNA: TGTGCCAGCTCACGGCGGACAGGGGCGGACACCGGGGAGCTGTTTTTT. The chain carries TRBV18 and TRBJ2-2; 9 bases are shared with TRBD1. V gave up 4 bases and J gave up 3 bases; unmatched junction bases: 6. CDR1 is KGHSH, CDR2 LQKENI, per germline. This CDR3 contains 16 residues. The full variable domain, in which reference TRBV18 and TRBJ2-2 provide the parts outside the CDR3, is NAGVMQNPRHLVRRRGQEARLRCSPMKGHSHVYWYRQLPEEGLKFMVYLQKENIIDESGMPKERFSAEFPKEGPSILRIQQVVRGDSAAYFCASSRRTGADTGELFFGEGSRLTVL.

The chain has TRBV3-1 (or the pseudogene TRBV3-2) and TRBJ2-7; the match to TRBD2 covers 7 bases. CDR1 and CDR2 (germline): LGHDT, YNNKEL (reference sequence). Trimming at V came to 1 base and at J to 5 bases, leaving 2 bases not matched to a gene. The CDR3 has 13 amino acids. The CDR3 DNA reads TGTGCCAGCAGCCAAGCCGGGACTAACGAGCAGTACTTC. This translates into CASSQAGTNEQYF.

The gene calls are TRBV10-3 and TRBJ2-7; 7 nucleotides match TRBD2. This CDR3 contains 13 residues. The germline V gene has CDR1 ENHRY and CDR2 SYGVKD. The V and J ends lost 4 bases and 6 bases, in that order; junction bases with no gene match: 6. The CDR3 loop reads CAISGTSSGEQYF. CDR3 coding DNA: TGTGCCATCAGTGGGACTAGTTCAGGCGAGCAGTACTTC.